The 15 T cell receptor beta chains in this list originate from one sample, sequenced in a study of human T cells and chemical hapten exposure. Noted time point: pre-sensitization, week 0. The treatment here: therapeutic diphenylcyclopropenone sensitization with weekly scalp DPC. TCRdb reprocessed the RACE reads via MiXCR and lists one record per CDR3 protein. The sample includes around 300,000 distinct CDR3 sequences, just under 8% seen only once; the top ten take 1.2%. This specimen was whole blood, taken in connection with sensitization to the hapten diphenylcyclopropenone (DPC). The receptor source for this set is a man aged 18 to 30 with alopecia areata. Some clones in this sample may be carry-over from other donors' samples.

The chain combines TRBV5-1 with TRBJ2-1, with 9 positions matching TRBD1. The germline V gene encodes CDR1 SGHRS and CDR2 YFSETQ. Trimming took 0 bases from V and 7 from J; bases not matched to a gene: 8. The CDR3 sequence is 16 residues long. The DNA for the CDR3 is TGCGCCAGCAGCTTGGGAACAGGGGGCTTTAGGAATGAGCAGTTCTTC. As protein: CASSLGTGGFRNEQFF.

This clonotype was detected only a few times. This chain links TRBV12-3 or TRBV12-4 with TRBJ2-7; 10 bases agree with TRBD1. The CDR3 is 13 residues long. The ends lost 5 bases at V and 6 bases at J; junction bases unmatched: 4. The DNA of the CDR3 is TGTGCCAGCAGTACCGGGACAGGGGTCGAGCAGTACTTC. Amino acids: CASSTGTGVEQYF.

The V and J genes are TRBV28 and TRBJ1-1; D remains unclear. V lost 2 bases to trimming and J lost 5 bases, with 6 bases between them. Germline V lookup: CDR1 MDHEN, CDR2 SYDVKM. CDR3 length equals 12 residues. The CDR3 nucleotides are TGTGCCAGCAGTTTAAGAGCAACTGAAGCTTTCTTT. Protein: CASSLRATEAFF.

The chain employs TRBV12-5 and TRBJ2-1; 7 bases fit TRBD2. Germline V gene data show CDR1 as LGHNT and CDR2 as FRNRAP. The ends lost 4 bases at V and 0 bases at J; junction bases unmatched: 3. The CDR3 totals 15 residues. CDR3 sequence: CASGSWGGSYNEQFF. CDR3 in DNA: TGTGCTAGTGGTTCATGGGGGGGCTCCTACAATGAGCAGTTCTTC.

This chain links TRBV19 with TRBJ1-4; 7 bases align to TRBD1. Germline V gene data show CDR1 as LNHDA and CDR2 as SQIVND (reference sequence). The length of the CDR3 is 17 residues. The ends lost 3 bases at V and 8 bases at J; junction bases unmatched: 15. CDR3 region: CASSILALGKQGEKLFF. CDR3 sequence (DNA): TGTGCCAGTAGTATTCTCGCCCTTGGTAAACAGGGGGAAAAACTGTTTTTT.

The sample holds many counts of this clonotype. This chain connects TRBV29-1 to TRBJ1-1, with a tentative D call TRBD1 (5 bases). Germline CDR1 reads SQVTM; CDR2 reads ANQGSEA. The V gene lost 6 bases and the J gene lost 2 bases, with 13 bases spanning the gap. This CDR3 spans 13 amino acids. The CDR3 sequence: CSVRAGGNTEAFF. CDR3 DNA: TGCAGCGTACGGGCGGGGGGAAACACTGAAGCTTTCTTT.

The CDR3 nucleotides read TGTGCCAGCTCACCACTCCCCTCTACGGAAAAACTGTTTTTT. It specifies CASSPLPSTEKLFF. This chain links TRBV18 with TRBJ1-4; D not resolved. Per germline, CDR1 KGHSH and CDR2 LQKENI. Trimming took 1 base from V and 8 from J, leaving 11 bases between them. The CDR3 is 14 amino acids. The variable domain in full, with the rest retrieved from reference TRBV18 and TRBJ1-4, is NAGVMQNPRHLVRRRGQEARLRCSPMKGHSHVYWYRQLPEEGLKFMVYLQKENIIDESGMPKERFSAEFPKEGPSILRIQQVVRGDSAAYFCASSPLPSTEKLFFGSGTQLSVL.

The V and J genes are TRBV27 and TRBJ2-5; no clear D gene. Trimming removed 5 bases at V and 1 base at J, with 11 bases between. CDR1 is MNHEY and CDR2 is SMNVEV in the germline V gene (reference sequence). CDR3 size: 14 residues. This CDR3 is CASSTPDSQETQYF. The CDR3 nucleotides read TGTGCCAGCAGTACTCCAGATAGCCAAGAGACCCAGTACTTC.

This rearrangement joins TRBV20-1 to TRBJ2-1; 7 bases fit TRBD2. From germline, CDR1 is DFQATT and CDR2 SNEGSKA (reference sequence). CDR3 size: 15 residues. V shed 2 bases and J 4 bases; nucleotides not matched to a gene: 8. The CDR3: CSARTGLVHYNEQFF. CDR3 coding DNA: TGCAGTGCTAGAACCGGACTAGTCCATTACAATGAGCAGTTCTTC.

Only a few counts were recorded for this clonotype. DNA for the CDR3: TGCAGTGCAACGGTCCCTCAGGGAGGCAATCAGCCCCAGCATTTT. Translation: CSATVPQGGNQPQHF. The chain links TRBV20-1 to TRBJ1-5, with D possibly being TRBD1 (5 bases). Germline V gene lookup returns CDR1 DFQATT and CDR2 SNEGSKA (reference sequence). The CDR3 is made up of 15 amino acids. The V gene lost 6 bases and the J gene lost 2 bases, with 17 bases spanning the gap.

The V call is TRBV7-2, the J call TRBJ2-5; weak D call: TRBD1 (6 bases). The V and J ends lost 5 bases and 3 bases respectively, with 10 bases between them. CDR1 and CDR2 from the germline V gene are SGHTA and FQGNSA. This CDR3 is 13 amino acids long. The CDR3 sequence is CASSTHREETQYF. DNA of the CDR3: TGTGCCAGCAGCACTCACAGGGAAGAGACCCAGTACTTC.

CDR3 protein: CASSYSRLAGGTDTQYF. DNA of the CDR3: TGTGCCAGCAGTTACTCAAGACTAGCGGGGGGGACAGATACGCAGTATTTT. The chain links TRBV6-5 to TRBJ2-3; TRBD2 agrees at 14 bases. Germline V gives CDR1 MNHEY, CDR2 SVGAGI. V was clipped by 0 bases and J by 3 bases; unmatched bases: 2. CDR3 size: 17 residues.

In this sample, this clonotype turned up a few times. The rearrangement uses TRBV13 and TRBJ2-5; D might be TRBD1 (7 bases). Deletions cut 0 bases from V and 8 bases from J, with 10 bases between. This CDR3 has 13 residues. Germline assignment: CDR1 PRHDT and CDR2 FYEKMQ (reference sequence). The CDR3 region has the DNA TGTGCCAGCAGCTTAGGCAGGGGGGCAACCCAGTACTTC. The encoded protein is CASSLGRGATQYF.

This clonotype has a count of ten or more. For the CDR3, the DNA is TGTGCCATCAGCGCGACCAACTACGAGCAGTACGTC. Translation: CAISATNYEQYV. This chain links TRBV10-3 with TRBJ2-7; D not certain. The CDR3 loop spans 12 amino acids. V was clipped by 6 bases and J by 3 bases, with 9 bases between them. Germline values: CDR1 ENHRY, CDR2 SYGVKD.

This clonotype was counted many times. The V and J genes are TRBV7-2 and TRBJ1-5; 11 bases agree with TRBD1. V trimming: 5 bases; J trimming: 8 bases; junction bases outside the gene matches: 5. The germline gives CDR1 SGHTA, CDR2 FQGNSA. The CDR3 sequence is 14 residues long. The CDR3 DNA sequence: TGTGCCAGCAGCGTGGGACAGGGGGTGAAGCCCCAGCATTTT. It specifies CASSVGQGVKPQHF.